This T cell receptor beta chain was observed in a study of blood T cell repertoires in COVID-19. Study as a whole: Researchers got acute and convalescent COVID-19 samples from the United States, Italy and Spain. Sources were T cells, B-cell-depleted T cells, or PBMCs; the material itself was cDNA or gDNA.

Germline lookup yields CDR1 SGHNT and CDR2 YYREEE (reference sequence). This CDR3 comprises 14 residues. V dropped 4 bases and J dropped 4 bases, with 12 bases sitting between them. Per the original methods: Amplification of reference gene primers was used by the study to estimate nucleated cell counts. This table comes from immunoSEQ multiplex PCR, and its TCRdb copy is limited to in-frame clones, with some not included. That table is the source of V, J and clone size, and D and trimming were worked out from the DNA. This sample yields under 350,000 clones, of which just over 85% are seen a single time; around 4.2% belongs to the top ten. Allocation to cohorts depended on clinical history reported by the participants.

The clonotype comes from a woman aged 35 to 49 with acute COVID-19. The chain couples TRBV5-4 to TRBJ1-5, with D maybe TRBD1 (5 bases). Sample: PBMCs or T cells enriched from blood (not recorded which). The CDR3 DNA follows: TGTGCCAGCAGCCCGGGAGGGGATAATCAGCCCCAGCATTTT. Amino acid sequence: CASSPGGDNQPQHF.